This T cell receptor beta chain was captured by sequencing in a study of blood T cell repertoires in COVID-19. In the source study's methods: Counts of nucleated cells, estimated from reference gene primer amplification, were obtained. Clones were sequenced by immunoSEQ multiplex PCR, and TCRdb holds only the in-frame ones, with some missing. The D gene and trimming were derived from the DNA, and the V and J assignments and clone size from that table. The sample shows tens of thousands of clones, 81% of them seen only once. The sample taken for sequencing was peripheral blood. The TCR comes from a man at least 80 years old with acute or convalescent COVID-19.

CDR3 sequence (DNA): TGTGCCAGCAGCTTGGGACAGACCTCTGGGGCCAACGTCCTGACTTTC. Translating it yields CASSLGQTSGANVLTF. The rearrangement links TRBV5-4 to TRBJ2-6; D is possibly TRBD1 (5 bases). Germline V gene data show CDR1 as SGHNT and CDR2 as YYREEE (reference sequence). This CDR3 comprises 16 residues. The V end lost 0 bases, the J end lost 0 bases, and 7 bases lay between the germline ends.